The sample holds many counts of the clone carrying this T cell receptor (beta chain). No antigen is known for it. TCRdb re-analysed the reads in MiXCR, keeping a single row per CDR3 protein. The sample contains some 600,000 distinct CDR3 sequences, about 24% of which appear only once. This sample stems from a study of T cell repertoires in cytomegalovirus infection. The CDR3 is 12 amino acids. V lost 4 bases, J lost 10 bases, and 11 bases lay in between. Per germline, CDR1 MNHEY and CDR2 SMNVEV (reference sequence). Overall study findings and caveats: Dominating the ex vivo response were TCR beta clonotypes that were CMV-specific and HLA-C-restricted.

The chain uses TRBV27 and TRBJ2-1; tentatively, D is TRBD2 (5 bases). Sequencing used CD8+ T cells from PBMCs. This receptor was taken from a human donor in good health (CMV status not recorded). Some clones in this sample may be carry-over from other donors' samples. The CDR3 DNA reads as TGTGCCAGCAGTTACAGCGGCGCGGAGCAGTTCTTC. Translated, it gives CASSYSGAEQFF.